This T cell receptor (beta chain) originates from a study of OX40 agonist ivuxolimab in advanced cancers. Study context: Patients were infused with ivuxolimab every 2 weeks at 0.01 to 10 mg/kg. Points from the study as a whole: Dosing at 0.1 to 3.0 mg/kg was accompanied by clonal expansion of CD4+ and CD8+ blood T cells by week 6.

Sequenced by immunoSEQ multiplex PCR; TCRdb stores in-frame clones only, minus some. The sample carries 30,000 to 45,000 clones, roughly 81% recorded once. Germline values: CDR1 MDHEN, CDR2 SYDVKM. The ends were cut back, 10 bases at V and 0 bases at J, with 9 bases in the middle. The length of the CDR3 is 13 residues. Note on this clone: Its antigen is not known.

This sequence originates from an adult with an advanced solid tumor such as melanoma, head and neck, liver or kidney cancer. The specimen was CD4+ or CD8+ T cells sorted from blood, collected in a trial of the OX40 agonist ivuxolimab. The chain recombines TRBV28 with TRBJ1-4; D is uncertain. CDR3 protein: CAIQIATNEKLFF. In DNA form, the CDR3 reads TGTGCCATCCAAATAGCAACTAATGAAAAACTGTTTTTT.